This TCR beta chain emerged from a study of tissue T cells after allogeneic stem cell transplantation. By share, this clone counts as large. Its antigen is still unknown. Other DNA sequences of this sample code for an identical CDR3. CDR1 and CDR2 from the germline V gene are SGHRS and YFSETQ. Trimming left V 3 bases short and J 5 bases short, with 9 bases between. CDR3 size: 13 residues. Sequencing used immunoSEQ multiplex PCR; TCRdb keeps in-frame clones, though not all of them. The profile shows about 5,700 clones, about 82% of them singletons. Overall study results and limits: Tissue-detected TCR repertoire was only partly captured by blood and spleen T cells.

The J gene is TRBJ1-5, the V gene TRBV5-1, with D possibly matching TRBD1 (5 bases). The TCR comes from a man aged 40 to 75 who later had graft-versus-host disease after an allogeneic stem cell transplant. The source was blood, collected before transplantation. CDR3 amino acids: CASSSEGDQPQHF. In DNA form, the CDR3 reads TGCGCCAGCAGCTCAGAAGGGGATCAGCCCCAGCATTTT.